The 31 T cell receptor beta chains listed next were all sequenced from one sample in a study of cytomegalovirus exposure and HLA in healthy donors. The PCR ran on 60 Vbeta and 13 Jbeta primers. The method was immunoSEQ multiplex PCR; TCRdb's version includes in-frame clones alone and lacks a portion of them. In the table there are a few hundred thousand clones, about 80% of which are singletons. Sequencing was done on a sample of PBMCs. These receptors all come from a man between 35 and 55 years old in good health and CMV-seronegative.

This clone was counted a single time. At one of its ends the junction is not consistent with the germline gene, which may arise from a read error. The chain uses TRBV7-6 and TRBJ2-5; TRBD2 aligns across 8 bases. The CDR3 has 17 amino acids. Germline V gene sequence: CDR1 SGHVS, CDR2 FNYEAQ. In DNA, the CDR3 is TGTGCCAGCAGCATTGAGGAAGGAGCGGGAGAGGAAGAGGCCCAGTACTTC. It encodes CASSIEEGAGEEEAQYF.

V is TRBV19 and J is TRBJ1-1; D gene unclear. The CDR3 runs 11 residues. The V and J ends lost 5 bases and 4 bases respectively, with 5 bases between them. Germline V gene sequence: CDR1 LNHDA, CDR2 SQIVND (reference sequence). The CDR3 coding sequence is TGTGCCAGTAGTCGCAGCACTGAAGCTTTCTTT. It codes for CASSRSTEAFF.

The chain links TRBV4-3 to TRBJ2-5; no definite D call. The end of the DNA aligns better with TRBJ2-7, so the J call may be wrong. Germline V lookup: CDR1 LGHNA, CDR2 YSLEER. This CDR3 region has 15 residues. The CDR3 nucleotides read TGCGCCAGCAGCCAAGATCTAGGCAAAACCTACGAGCAGTACTTC. Translated, it gives CASSQDLGKTYEQYF.

This chain joins TRBV27 and TRBJ1-5; D uncertain. Germline CDR1 is MNHEY and CDR2 is SMNVEV (reference sequence). Deletions cut 3 bases from V and 2 bases from J, with 11 bases between. This CDR3 has 15 residues. The CDR3 loop is CASSFGGVGNQPQHF. CDR3 nucleotides: TGTGCCAGCAGTTTCGGCGGGGTCGGCAATCAGCCCCAGCATTTT.

The rearrangement uses TRBV2 and TRBJ1-5; D remains ambiguous. The CDR3 runs 13 residues. V was shortened by 2 bases and J by 4 bases, with 6 bases between the two germline ends. Germline values: CDR1 SNHLY, CDR2 FYNNEI. This CDR3 is CASSELRNQPQHF. CDR3 nucleotides: TGTGCCAGCAGTGAACTGAGAAATCAGCCCCAGCATTTT.

The V and J genes are TRBV30 and TRBJ2-7, with 7 bases aligning to TRBD2. The CDR3 is 14 amino acids. CDR1 is GTSNPN, CDR2 SVGIG, per germline (reference sequence). V gave up 3 bases and J gave up 0 bases; unmatched junction bases: 5. In DNA form, the CDR3 reads TGTGCCTGGAGGGGAGGGCAGAACTCCTACGAGCAGTACTTC. Its protein is CAWRGGQNSYEQYF.

This clone has a single count. The chain is built from TRBV18 and TRBJ1-2, with D possibly TRBD1 on 6 matching bases. CDR1 and CDR2 from the germline V gene are KGHSH and LQKENI. V dropped 5 bases and J dropped 3 bases, with 13 bases sitting between them. The CDR3 loop spans 14 amino acids. CDR3 protein: CASSANREYYGYTF. The CDR3 coding sequence is TGTGCCAGCTCAGCGAACAGGGAGTACTATGGCTACACCTTC.

V usage is TRBV27 and J usage is TRBJ1-1, with 8 positions matching TRBD1. Germline V gene sequence: CDR1 MNHEY, CDR2 SMNVEV (reference sequence). Trimming removed 7 bases from V and 5 bases from J; junction bases left unmatched: 6. This CDR3 contains 13 residues. For the CDR3, the DNA is TGTGCCAGCACTAAAACAGGGGGGACTGAAGCTTTCTTT. This sequence encodes CASTKTGGTEAFF.

The chain combines TRBV11-1 with TRBJ2-6; the D is unclear. The V gene's germline CDR1 is SGHAT and CDR2 FQDESV (reference sequence). The CDR3 consists of 13 residues. The ends were cut back, 5 bases at V and 2 bases at J, with 4 bases in the middle. The CDR3 region has the DNA TGTGCCAGCAGCCCGGCTGGGGCCAACGTCCTGACTTTC. This encodes CASSPAGANVLTF. The variable domain in full, with the rest retrieved from reference TRBV11-1 and TRBJ2-6, is EAEVAQSPRYKITEKSQAVAFWCDPISGHATLYWYRQILGQGPELLVQFQDESVVDDSQLPKDRFSAERLKGVDSTLKIQPAELGDSAMYLCASSPAGANVLTFGAGSRLTVL.

V is TRBV28 and J is TRBJ2-3; D not certain. Germline CDR1 and CDR2: MDHEN and SYDVKM. The CDR3 is 12 residues long. The ends were cut back, 1 base at V and 7 bases at J, with 6 bases in the middle. The chain's CDR3 is CASSLFGNTQYF. The CDR3 DNA follows: TGTGCCAGCAGTTTATTCGGTAATACGCAGTATTTT.

The genes are TRBV7-2 and TRBJ2-1; the match to TRBD2 covers 7 bases. V was clipped by 5 bases and J by 6 bases; unmatched bases: 10. The CDR3 totals 15 residues. Germline V gives CDR1 SGHTA, CDR2 FQGNSA. In nucleotides, the CDR3 is TGTGCCAGCAGCCCACTCTTTTCGGGGGGCAATGAGCAGTTCTTC. The encoded protein is CASSPLFSGGNEQFF.

J is TRBJ1-1 and V is TRBV19; a weak D match, TRBD1 (5 bases). Per the germline V gene, CDR1 is LNHDA and CDR2 is SQIVND (reference sequence). The CDR3 consists of 13 residues. The ends were cut back, 3 bases at V and 6 bases at J, with 11 bases in the middle. CDR3 coding DNA: TGTGCCAGTAGTATGTCAGGGTGGGCTGAAGCTTTCTTT. Amino acid sequence: CASSMSGWAEAFF.

This clone was detected only a few times. The chain combines TRBV9 with TRBJ2-1, with D maybe TRBD2 (6 bases). The CDR3 has 14 residues. CDR1 is SGDLS and CDR2 is YYNGEE in the germline V gene. Trimming pared 0 bases from V and 7 bases from J, leaving 11 bases between. The CDR3 nucleotides are TGTGCCAGCAGCGTAGTAGGGAGGAAAAATGAGCAGTTCTTC. It encodes CASSVVGRKNEQFF. Full variable domain (missing parts from reference TRBV9 and TRBJ2-1): DSGVTQTPKHLITATGQRVTLRCSPRSGDLSVYWYQQSLDQGLQFLIQYYNGEERAKGNILERFSAQQFPDLHSELNLSSLELGDSALYFCASSVVGRKNEQFFGPGTRLTVL.

A single count supports this clone. The V gene is TRBV7-2, the J gene TRBJ1-6, with TRBD1 as a possible D gene (6 bases). Trimming pared 7 bases from V and 9 bases from J, leaving 16 bases between. CDR3 length equals 14 residues. Germline loops: CDR1 SGHTA, CDR2 FQGNSA. This CDR3 is CASKQGASVSPLHF. The CDR3 nucleotides read TGTGCCAGCAAACAGGGCGCGTCGGTTTCACCCCTCCACTTT.

Here the CDR3 DNA reads TGCAGTGCTGGCTCGGGTAAGCCCCAGCATTTT. The encoded protein is CSAGSGKPQHF. The chain combines TRBV20-1 with TRBJ1-5; D uncertain. The CDR3 totals 11 residues. V lost 5 bases and J 8 bases, leaving 10 bases between the germline ends. Germline V gene lookup returns CDR1 DFQATT and CDR2 SNEGSKA (reference sequence).

This clone was seen once. J is TRBJ1-2 and V is TRBV4-1; 9 bases align to TRBD1. Per germline, CDR1 MGHRA and CDR2 YSYEKL. The CDR3 has 15 amino acids. With V trimmed by 4 bases and J by 4 bases, 7 bases remained unmatched. CDR3 loop: CASSLSDRGFYGYTF. The CDR3, as DNA: TGCGCCAGCAGCCTCTCGGACAGGGGCTTCTATGGCTACACCTTC.

V gene TRBV19 combines with J gene TRBJ1-4, with a tentative D call TRBD1 (6 bases). The CDR3 is made up of 14 amino acids. Trimming took off 7 bases at V and 7 bases at J, with 16 bases between the two ends. Per the germline V gene, CDR1 is LNHDA and CDR2 is SQIVND (reference sequence). The CDR3 coding sequence is TGTGCCAGTACCCCGACAGGCGGAGGTGAAAAACTGTTTTTT. As protein: CASTPTGGGEKLFF.

A few counts support this clone. The chain carries TRBV18 and TRBJ2-5, with a weak D call TRBD1 (5 bases). The CDR3 contains 15 residues. Trimming took 2 bases from V and 2 from J, leaving 12 bases between them. In germline, CDR1 is KGHSH, CDR2 LQKENI. CDR3 coding DNA: TGTGCCAGCTCACCATTGAAAGCAGGGCAAGAGACCCAGTACTTC. Encoded protein: CASSPLKAGQETQYF. Filled out from reference TRBV18 and TRBJ2-5, the complete variable domain reads NAGVMQNPRHLVRRRGQEARLRCSPMKGHSHVYWYRQLPEEGLKFMVYLQKENIIDESGMPKERFSAEFPKEGPSILRIQQVVRGDSAAYFCASSPLKAGQETQYFGPGTRLLVL.

The V gene is TRBV7-9, the J gene TRBJ1-1; the match to TRBD1 covers 7 bases. There are 15 residues in the CDR3. In germline, CDR1 is SEHNR, CDR2 FQNEAQ (reference sequence). V lost 5 bases and J lost 0; bases outside the gene matches: 6. CDR3 residues: CASSRQGIVNTEAFF. In DNA form, the CDR3 reads TGTGCCAGCAGCCGACAGGGAATCGTGAACACTGAAGCTTTCTTT.

The chain couples TRBV2 to TRBJ2-7; 13 positions agree with TRBD2. There are 16 residues in the CDR3. Germline CDR1 is SNHLY and CDR2 is FYNNEI. V lost 6 bases to trimming and J lost 1 base; unmatched junction nucleotides: 6. The chain's CDR3 is CASRGGTSGASYEQYF. The CDR3, as DNA: TGTGCCAGCAGGGGGGGGACTAGCGGGGCATCCTACGAGCAGTACTTC.

The rearrangement links TRBV27 to TRBJ1-5; D may be TRBD1 (5 bases). The CDR3 totals 16 residues. Germline CDR1 reads MNHEY; CDR2 reads SMNVEV (reference sequence). The ends were cut back, 2 bases at V and 0 bases at J, with 11 bases in the middle. The CDR3: CASSLGRGSSNQPQHF. For the CDR3, the DNA is TGTGCCAGCAGTTTAGGGCGGGGGTCTAGCAATCAGCCCCAGCATTTT.

This clone was found once. The chain carries TRBV7-9 and TRBJ1-6; D is perhaps TRBD1 (6 bases). The CDR3 is made up of 14 amino acids. Germline-derived CDR1 and CDR2 are SEHNR and FQNEAQ (reference sequence). The V and J ends lost 3 bases and 7 bases respectively, with 10 bases between them. CDR3 in amino acids: CASSLEDRNSPLHF. The CDR3 DNA is TGTGCCAGCAGCTTGGAGGACAGAAATTCACCCCTCCACTTT.

This chain joins TRBV7-6 and TRBJ2-1, with 9 nucleotides matching TRBD2. Per germline, CDR1 SGHVS and CDR2 FNYEAQ. V gave up 2 bases and J gave up 8 bases; unmatched junction bases: 13. The CDR3 runs 17 residues. CDR3 nucleotide sequence: TGTGCCAGCAGCTTATATCCGGGACTAGCCTCCCGCGATGAGCAGTTCTTC. Amino acid sequence: CASSLYPGLASRDEQFF.

The CDR3 DNA follows: TGTGCCAGCAGCCCGAAATCTAGGGGCGGTGGGGAGACCCAGTACTTC. This sequence encodes CASSPKSRGGGETQYF. The rearrangement links TRBV11-2 to TRBJ2-5; TRBD1 is a possible D gene (5 bases). V shed 5 bases and J shed 5 bases, with 21 bases lying between them. This CDR3 region has 16 residues. CDR1 is SGHAT and CDR2 is FQNNGV in the germline V gene.

The sample holds one count of this clone. CDR3 residues: CASSLGGGSEQYF. CDR3 DNA: TGTGCCAGCAGCTTGGGGGGGGGAAGCGAGCAGTACTTC. The gene calls are TRBV5-4 and TRBJ2-7, with 7 bases matching TRBD2. The CDR3 loop spans 13 amino acids. V was clipped by 0 bases and J by 6 bases; unmatched bases: 3. Germline lookup yields CDR1 SGHNT and CDR2 YYREEE (reference sequence). Combining the CDR3 with reference TRBV5-4 and TRBJ2-7 gives the whole variable domain ETGVTQSPTHLIKTRGQQVTLRCSSQSGHNTVSWYQQALGQGPQFIFQYYREEENGRGNFPPRFSGLQFPNYSSELNVNALELDDSALYLCASSLGGGSEQYFGPGTRLTVT.

This clone was seen a single time. The rearrangement links TRBV7-6 to TRBJ2-7, with 9 bases fitting TRBD2. The CDR3 totals 16 residues. In germline, CDR1 is SGHVS, CDR2 FNYEAQ. Trimming removed 4 bases from V and 1 base from J; junction bases left unmatched: 8. This CDR3 is CASSSGGTSFSYEQYF. DNA for the CDR3: TGTGCCAGCAGCTCTGGAGGGACTAGCTTTTCCTACGAGCAGTACTTC.

J is TRBJ1-6 and V is TRBV28; no clear D gene. The V and J ends lost 6 bases and 9 bases respectively, with 12 bases between them. The CDR3 spans 13 residues. The germline gives CDR1 MDHEN, CDR2 SYDVKM. CDR3 bases: TGTGCCAGCAGCGACACAAGAACTTCACCCCTCCACTTT. Protein: CASSDTRTSPLHF.

This clone was found a few times. A read error may produce the germline difference seen at one junction end. The genes are TRBV7-9 and TRBJ1-1, with D perhaps TRBD1 (6 bases). This CDR3 contains 15 residues. Germline V gene data show CDR1 as SEHNR and CDR2 as FQNEAQ (reference sequence). The CDR3 region has the DNA TGTTCCAGCAGCCCGCCGAACAGGGTGTACACTGAAGCTTTCTTT. It specifies CSSSPPNRVYTEAFF.

The chain uses TRBV10-3 and TRBJ2-2; D ambiguous. CDR1 ENHRY and CDR2 SYGVKD come from the germline V gene. The V end was cut by 4 bases, the J end by 7 bases, with 10 bases between. This CDR3 has 13 residues. CDR3 sequence: CAISVFSGGELFF. The CDR3 bases are TGTGCCATCAGTGTTTTTTCCGGCGGGGAGCTGTTTTTT.

This CDR3 reads CASSRGETQYF. Written as DNA, the CDR3 is TGTGCCAGCAGCCGAGGGGAGACCCAGTACTTC. The J gene is TRBJ2-5, the V gene TRBV7-9, with D possibly TRBD2 on 5 matching bases. The V end lost 5 bases, the J end lost 5 bases, and 6 bases lay between the germline ends. Germline CDR1 SEHNR, CDR2 FQNEAQ (reference sequence). The CDR3 extends over 11 amino acids.

The rearrangement joins TRBV5-8 to TRBJ1-5; D not certain. This CDR3 has 11 amino acids. V dropped 2 bases and J dropped 7 bases, with 4 bases sitting between them. The germline CDR1 and CDR2 sequences are SGHTS and YDEGEE. CDR3 coding DNA: TGTGCCAGCAGCTTCGGGCAGCCCCAGCATTTT. Protein sequence: CASSFGQPQHF.